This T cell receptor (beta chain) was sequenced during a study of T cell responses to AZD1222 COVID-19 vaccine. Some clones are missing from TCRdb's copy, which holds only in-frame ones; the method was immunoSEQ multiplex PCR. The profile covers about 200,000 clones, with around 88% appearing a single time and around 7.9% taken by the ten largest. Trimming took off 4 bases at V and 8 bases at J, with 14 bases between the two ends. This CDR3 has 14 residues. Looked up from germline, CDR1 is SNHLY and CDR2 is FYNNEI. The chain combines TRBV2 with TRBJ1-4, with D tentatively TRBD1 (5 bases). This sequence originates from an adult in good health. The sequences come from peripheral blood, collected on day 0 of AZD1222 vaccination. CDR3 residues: CASSGVGTGEKLFF. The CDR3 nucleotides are TGTGCCAGCAGTGGGGTCGGGACGGGGGAAAAACTGTTTTTT.